Listed below are T cell receptor beta chains from one sample, sequenced in a study of blood T cell repertoires in COVID-19. Generated by immunoSEQ multiplex PCR, the TCRdb table keeps only in-frame clones and is missing some. Of roughly 200,000 clones listed, roughly 90% are singletons. The sample taken for sequencing was PBMCs or T cells enriched from blood (not recorded which). These TCRs come from a woman between 45 and 65 years old in a cohort exposed to, infected with or recovered from COVID-19 (not recorded which). Each CDR3 is given with its conserved first and last residue. D genes are given only for firm matches. The listing skips clone size in some rows; elsewhere it reads once, few, many or a size class.

TRBJ2-7,TRBV4-2,-,TRBD1,TGTGCCAGCAGCCAACAAGGACAGGAGAGCTCCTACGAGCAGTACTTC,CASSQQGQESSYEQYF
TRBJ2-2,TRBV5-4,-,-,TGTGCCAGCAGCGGGGGGAATCTGAACACCGGGGAGCTGTTTTTT,CASSGGNLNTGELFF
TRBJ2-5,TRBV18,-,-,TGTGCCAGCTCACCACCGATGACAGCCTCTATAGAGACCCAGTACTTC,CASSPPMTASIETQYF
TRBJ1-6,TRBV19,few,TRBD1,TGTGCCAGTAAACGACAGGGGGCCGAATTATCACCCCTCCACTTT,CASKRQGAELSPLHF
TRBJ1-3,TRBV7-9,-,TRBD1,TGTGCCAGCAGACCGGGGACAGGCTCTGGAAACACCATATATTTT,CASRPGTGSGNTIYF
TRBJ1-2,TRBV6-5,-,TRBD1,TGTGCCAGCAAGACAGGGTTGAGGGACTATGGCTACACCTTC,CASKTGLRDYGYTF
TRBJ2-3,TRBV6-2/TRBV6-3,-,TRBD2,TGTGCCAGCAGTTACCCGGGGGGAAACACAGATACGCAGTATTTT,CASSYPGGNTDTQYF
TRBJ1-2,TRBV2,-,TRBD1,TGTGCCAGCAGTCCGGACAGGGGGCCCGGAAACTATGGCTACACCTTC,CASSPDRGPGNYGYTF
TRBJ1-5,TRBV28,-,TRBD1,TGTGCCAGCAGCCAGGGGGCTAGAGGGCCCCAGCATTTT,CASSQGARGPQHF
TRBJ2-2,TRBV5-1,-,-,TGCGCCAGCAGCTTACAGGGAAAGGTCACCGGGGAGCTGTTTTTT,CASSLQGKVTGELFF
TRBJ1-1,TRBV6-1,-,-,TGTGCCAGCAGTGAATCGGGGGTTATGAACACTGAAGCTTTCTTT,CASSESGVMNTEAFF
TRBJ1-2,TRBV4-3,-,TRBD1,TGCGCCAGCAGCCAAGATAGTTTATACGCGGCCGGGACAGGGATCGATGGCTACACCTTC,CASSQDSLYAAGTGIDGYTF
TRBJ1-2,TRBV5-1,-,-,TGCGCCAGCAGCGAAGAACAGGGTTGGGGCTATGGCTACACCTTC,CASSEEQGWGYGYTF
TRBJ2-1,TRBV5-4,-,TRBD2,TGTGCCAGCAGCTCGGCGGGGGGAAGCTCCTACAATGAGCAGTTCTTC,CASSSAGGSSYNEQFF
TRBJ2-1,TRBV4-2,-,TRBD2,TGTGCCAGCAGCCAAGTAGCGGGGGGGCGAGACAATGAGCAGTTCTTC,CASSQVAGGRDNEQFF
TRBJ2-1,TRBV30,once,TRBD1,TGTGCCTGGAGTGGAGGACAGGGCTCGAATGAGCAGTTCTTC,CAWSGGQGSNEQFF
TRBJ2-5,TRBV6-2/TRBV6-3,once,TRBD1,TGTGCCAGCAGCTATACCACTCGAAGGGGGCCGGCCACTTTGCAAGAGACCCAGTACTTC,CASSYTTRRGPATLQETQYF
TRBJ2-1,TRBV18,-,-,TGTGCCAGCTCACCGGGGCAGGGCGCCTACAATGAGCAGTTCTTC,CASSPGQGAYNEQFF
TRBJ1-1,TRBV2,once,-,TGTGCCAGCAGTGCTAGCAACGTTGAAGCTTTCTTT,CASSASNVEAFF
TRBJ1-2,TRBV2,-,-,TGTGCCAGCAGTGCTAACAGGGCGGGTAACTATGGCTACACCTTC,CASSANRAGNYGYTF
TRBJ2-5,TRBV9,-,TRBD1,TGTGCCAGCAGCGTGGGGACAGGGGGCTATGAGACCCAGTACTTC,CASSVGTGGYETQYF
TRBJ2-7,TRBV3-1/TRBV3-2,-,TRBD1,TGTGCCAGCAGTCTAACCCGGACAGGGGTGTACTTC,CASSLTRTGVYF
TRBJ2-6,TRBV9,-,-,TGTGCCAGCAGCGTAGATGCAGGGGGGTGGTCTGGGGCCAACGTCCTGACTTTC,CASSVDAGGWSGANVLTF
TRBJ1-5,TRBV30,-,TRBD1,TGTGCCTGGAGTGTACAGGGGGTTGGGCCCCAGCATTTT,CAWSVQGVGPQHF
TRBJ2-7,TRBV6-1,-,TRBD1,TGTGCCAGCAGTGAAATGGGACAGGCCTACGAGCAGTACTTC,CASSEMGQAYEQYF
TRBJ1-1,TRBV11-2,-,-,TGTGCCAGCAGCTTAGAGACAGGGAACACTGAAGCTTTCTTT,CASSLETGNTEAFF
TRBJ1-4,TRBV7-9,-,-,TGTGCCAGCAGCTTGCGCAGGGCTCAGGGTAATGAAAAACTGTTTTTT,CASSLRRAQGNEKLFF
TRBJ1-2,TRBV5-1,-,-,TGCGCCAGCAATGCCGGTGGGGGCGGTAACTATGGCTACACCTTC,CASNAGGGGNYGYTF